Shown below are 32 T cell receptor beta chains from a single sample sequenced in a study of shared clonotypes between healthy human individuals. Data came from immunoSEQ multiplex PCR; TCRdb stores just in-frame clones and leaves some out. This table holds 450,000 to 700,000 clones, just under 97% found once. Terminally differentiated effector memory CD45RA+ cells were excluded from the naive CD8 cells, which were CD45RO-negative and positively selected for CCR7. Material for sequencing was naive CD8+ T cells sorted from blood. These receptors were taken from a young woman in good health.

The chain recombines TRBV10-1 with TRBJ2-2; D is possibly TRBD1 (5 bases). The V gene lost 5 bases and the J gene lost 4 bases, with 11 bases spanning the gap. Germline V lookup: CDR1 WNHNN, CDR2 SYGVQD (reference sequence). This CDR3 spans 14 amino acids. CDR3 residues: CASSSDTPTGELFF. The CDR3 DNA reads as TGCGCCAGCAGTTCGGACACCCCCACCGGGGAGCTGTTTTTT.

V usage is TRBV28 and J usage is TRBJ2-5; no clear D gene. Trimming stripped 3 bases from V and 4 bases from J, with 12 bases between. The CDR3 is 14 residues long. Germline values: CDR1 MDHEN, CDR2 SYDVKM. The CDR3: CASSLLGTSETQYF. CDR3 sequence (DNA): TGTGCCAGCAGTTTGTTAGGTACCTCAGAGACCCAGTACTTC.

This clone turned up a few times. This chain links TRBV7-9 with TRBJ1-1; no reliable D call. The CDR3 contains 14 residues. Between the trimmed V and J ends, which lost 3 bases and 0 bases, there was a span of 8 bases. Germline V CDR1 and CDR2: SEHNR, FQNEAQ (reference sequence). This CDR3 reads CASSFDSLNTEAFF. The DNA for the CDR3 is TGTGCCAGCAGCTTCGATAGCCTGAACACTGAAGCTTTCTTT.

CDR3 region: CATGSNTGELFF. The CDR3 DNA reads TGTGCCACCGGATCGAACACCGGGGAGCTGTTTTTT. The chain combines TRBV21-1 with TRBJ2-2. TRBV21-1 is a pseudogene locus. CDR3 length equals 12 residues.

This clone was counted a single time. CDR3 loop: CASSLAVSDRGLYEQYF. In nucleotides, the CDR3 is TGCGCCAGCAGCTTGGCCGTTTCCGACAGGGGGTTATACGAGCAGTACTTC. The chain couples TRBV5-1 to TRBJ2-7, with 9 bases fitting TRBD1. This CDR3 is 17 amino acids long. Germline V lookup: CDR1 SGHRS, CDR2 YFSETQ. Trimming removed 0 bases from V and 4 bases from J; junction bases left unmatched: 11.

CDR3 bases: TGTGCGGGGGCCAGGGGAGCTGGGGCCAACGTCCTGACTTTC. Translated: CAGARGAGANVLTF. The chain uses TRBV30 and TRBJ2-6; a possible D gene is TRBD1 (6 bases). CDR3 length: 14 amino acids. Germline V lookup: CDR1 GTSNPN, CDR2 SVGIG (reference sequence).

Note on this clone: Other DNA sequences in this sample translate to the same CDR3. The chain joins TRBV2 to TRBJ1-2; 7 nucleotides match TRBD1. J lost 2 bases, V lost 8 bases, and 2 bases had no gene match. The CDR3 has 12 amino acids. Germline V gene sequence: CDR1 SNHLY, CDR2 FYNNEI. In nucleotides, the CDR3 is TGTGCCAGCTTGGGACAGAACTATGGCTACACCTTC. It yields the protein CASLGQNYGYTF.

The chain couples TRBV7-9 to TRBJ1-1; a weak D match, TRBD1 (5 bases). Germline CDR1 and CDR2: SEHNR and FQNEAQ (reference sequence). This CDR3 is 16 amino acids long. The V gene lost 4 bases and the J gene lost 0 bases, with 15 bases spanning the gap. The CDR3 DNA reads TGTGCCAGCAGCTCTCGACAGTCAACCTTGAACACTGAAGCTTTCTTT. Translated: CASSSRQSTLNTEAFF.

The V and J genes are TRBV28 and TRBJ2-7, with D hard to call. This CDR3 is 15 amino acids long. V was clipped by 3 bases and J by 2 bases, with 14 bases between them. Germline CDR1 reads MDHEN; CDR2 reads SYDVKM. The CDR3, as DNA: TGTGCCAGCAGTTTGGGTGTGACAACCACCTACGAGCAGTACTTC. This sequence encodes CASSLGVTTTYEQYF.

The chain employs TRBV28 and TRBJ1-5; no definite D call. The ends were cut back, 3 bases at V and 0 bases at J, with 15 bases in the middle. Germline CDR1 reads MDHEN; CDR2 reads SYDVKM. The CDR3 runs 17 residues. CDR3 protein: CASSLGDRVVSNQPQHF. In DNA form, the CDR3 reads TGTGCCAGCAGTTTGGGCGATCGGGTGGTTAGCAATCAGCCCCAGCATTTT.

The chain uses TRBV7-8 and TRBJ1-1, with 7 bases fitting TRBD1. This CDR3 is 16 amino acids long. From germline, CDR1 is SGHVS and CDR2 FQNEAQ. J lost 3 bases, V lost 4 bases, and 11 bases had no gene match. The CDR3 loop is CASSWRLQGLDTEAFF. CDR3 bases: TGTGCCAGCAGCTGGCGCCTACAGGGGCTTGACACTGAAGCTTTCTTT.

The genes are TRBV28 and TRBJ1-1, with D perhaps matching TRBD1 (5 bases). V lost 10 bases, J lost 8 bases, and 17 bases lay in between. The CDR3 is 12 amino acids. Germline CDR1 and CDR2: MDHEN and SYDVKM. As DNA, the CDR3 is TGTGCCATTGGGGGTGAAGGAAACGAAGCTTTCTTT. This gives the protein CAIGGEGNEAFF.

The chain employs TRBV27 and TRBJ2-1, with TRBD2 identical over 7 bases. CDR1 and CDR2 from the germline V gene are MNHEY and SMNVEV (reference sequence). V shed 3 bases, J shed 4 bases, and the junction held 12 bases outside the gene matches. The CDR3 length is 17 residues. In DNA, the CDR3 is TGTGCCAGCAGTTTGGGAGGGCTAGTTCTAGGATACAATGAGCAGTTCTTC. This encodes CASSLGGLVLGYNEQFF.

The chain recombines TRBV5-1 with TRBJ2-7; D assignment may be TRBD1 or TRBD2 (6 bases each). The CDR3 has 15 amino acids. Germline V lookup: CDR1 SGHRS, CDR2 YFSETQ. V was clipped by 7 bases and J by 3 bases, with 20 bases between them. The CDR3 loop is CASPGWGARHYEQYF. In DNA form, the CDR3 reads TGCGCCAGCCCTGGTTGGGGGGCCCGCCACTACGAGCAGTACTTC.

This sequence joins TRBV7-9 and TRBJ1-1; 7 bases fit TRBD1. From germline, CDR1 is SEHNR and CDR2 FQNEAQ (reference sequence). This CDR3 is 13 amino acids long. Trimming took 0 bases from V and 7 from J; bases not matched to a gene: 2. The CDR3 spells CASSLATGDEAFF. For the CDR3, the DNA is TGTGCCAGCAGCTTAGCTACAGGGGATGAAGCTTTCTTT. Together with reference TRBV7-9 and TRBJ1-1, the CDR3 gives the full variable domain: DTGVSQNPRHKITKRGQNVTFRCDPISEHNRLYWYRQTLGQGPEFLTYFQNEAQLEKSRLLSDRFSAERPKGSFSTLEIQRTEQGDSAMYLCASSLATGDEAFFGQGTRLTVV.

This chain uses TRBV2 with TRBJ1-3; D remains unclear. CDR1 is SNHLY, CDR2 FYNNEI, per germline. CDR3 size: 13 residues. Trimming left V 8 bases short and J 0 bases short, with 8 bases between. The CDR3 spells CASLGLSGNTIYF. CDR3 coding DNA: TGTGCCAGCCTAGGCCTCTCTGGAAACACCATATATTTT. Combining the CDR3 with reference TRBV2 and TRBJ1-3 gives the whole variable domain EPEVTQTPSHQVTQMGQEVILRCVPISNHLYFYWYRQILGQKVEFLVSFYNNEISEKSEIFDDQFSVERPDGSNFTLKIRSTKLEDSAMYFCASLGLSGNTIYFGEGSWLTVV.

J is TRBJ2-3 and V is TRBV19; either TRBD1 or TRBD2 may supply D (5 bases each). CDR1 is LNHDA, CDR2 SQIVND, per germline (reference sequence). Trimming pared 7 bases from V and 4 bases from J, leaving 9 bases between. This CDR3 contains 12 residues. The CDR3 region has the DNA TGTGCCAGTAAAGGGGAGTCAGATACGCAGTATTTT. It translates to CASKGESDTQYF.

The rearrangement uses TRBV5-4 and TRBJ2-3, with 15 bases lining up with TRBD2. With V trimmed by 4 bases and J by 10 bases, 10 bases remained unmatched. Germline V gene sequence: CDR1 SGHNT, CDR2 YYREEE (reference sequence). The CDR3 sequence is 16 residues long. The CDR3 loop reads CASSELGLAGGQAQYF. Here the CDR3 DNA reads TGTGCCAGCAGCGAGCTAGGACTAGCGGGAGGGCAGGCGCAGTATTTT.

The chain carries TRBV7-9 and TRBJ1-5, with D uncertain. The CDR3 runs to 17 residues. In germline, CDR1 is SEHNR, CDR2 FQNEAQ (reference sequence). V shed 5 bases and J shed 0 bases, with 17 bases lying between them. The CDR3 DNA follows: TGTGCCAGCAGCGGAGGATCAGTTAGCTTTAGCAATCAGCCCCAGCATTTT. Its translation: CASSGGSVSFSNQPQHF. The whole variable domain, filled in from reference TRBV7-9 and TRBJ1-5, reads DTGVSQNPRHKITKRGQNVTFRCDPISEHNRLYWYRQTLGQGPEFLTYFQNEAQLEKSRLLSDRFSAERPKGSFSTLEIQRTEQGDSAMYLCASSGGSVSFSNQPQHFGDGTRLSIL.

The rearrangement uses TRBV11-2 and TRBJ1-4, with D possibly TRBD1 on 5 matching bases. This CDR3 is 15 amino acids long. Trimming took 3 bases from V and 5 from J, leaving 13 bases between them. CDR1 SGHAT and CDR2 FQNNGV come from the germline V gene. The DNA of the CDR3 is TGTGCCAGCAGCTTTGGGGGGGGAGGGAATGAAAAACTGTTTTTT. It translates to CASSFGGGGNEKLFF.

The chain couples TRBV5-1 to TRBJ2-2, with unresolved D. CDR3 length: 15 amino acids. Trimming left V 3 bases short and J 5 bases short, with 14 bases between. The germline V gene has CDR1 SGHRS and CDR2 YFSETQ. The CDR3 DNA reads as TGCGCCAGCAGCTCCGAATCGCGGTGGACCGGGGAGCTGTTTTTT. Translating it yields CASSSESRWTGELFF.

This chain connects TRBV27 to TRBJ2-3; 8 bases line up with TRBD1. Germline assignment: CDR1 MNHEY and CDR2 SMNVEV (reference sequence). CDR3 length: 17 amino acids. Trimming removed 5 bases from V and 5 bases from J; junction bases left unmatched: 15. This CDR3 reads CASSPTTADRGGDTQYF. CDR3 DNA sequence: TGTGCCAGCAGTCCCACCACGGCCGACAGGGGCGGAGATACGCAGTATTTT.

This clone was seen a single time. This chain connects TRBV13 to TRBJ2-1; TRBD2 agrees at 10 bases. The CDR3 loop spans 15 amino acids. Germline V gene lookup returns CDR1 PRHDT and CDR2 FYEKMQ (reference sequence). The junction had 1 base not matched to a gene; V was cut back by 2 bases and J by 3 bases. CDR3 region: CASSLRTSGYNEQFF. The DNA for the CDR3 is TGTGCCAGCAGCTTAAGGACTAGCGGCTACAATGAGCAGTTCTTC.

V is TRBV27 and J is TRBJ1-2; 9 bases fit TRBD1. This CDR3 contains 16 residues. Trimming took 3 bases from V and 7 from J; bases not matched to a gene: 12. The V gene's germline CDR1 is MNHEY and CDR2 SMNVEV (reference sequence). The CDR3 bases are TGTGCCAGCAGTTTTTTCACGACAGGGGGTTCCGGTGGCTACACCTTC. This codes for CASSFFTTGGSGGYTF.

This CDR3 is CASSEGGRGVTYEQYF. CDR3 sequence (DNA): TGTGCCAGCAGCGAGGGCGGGCGGGGGGTAACCTACGAGCAGTACTTC. J is TRBJ2-7 and V is TRBV7-9; the match to TRBD2 covers 8 bases. Trimming took 5 bases from V and 2 from J; bases not matched to a gene: 11. Germline CDR1 reads SEHNR; CDR2 reads FQNEAQ (reference sequence). The length of the CDR3 is 16 residues.

The chain uses TRBV27 and TRBJ2-7, with D possibly being TRBD1 (5 bases). The CDR3 runs 15 residues. V shed 6 bases and J shed 3 bases, with 18 bases lying between them. Per the germline V gene, CDR1 is MNHEY and CDR2 is SMNVEV (reference sequence). In nucleotides, the CDR3 is TGTGCCAGCAGAAAAGACAGTTCCCTCCTCTACGAGCAGTACTTC. Amino acids: CASRKDSSLLYEQYF.

This clone was detected only once. The chain carries TRBV7-9 and TRBJ2-1; perhaps TRBD2 as D (6 bases). The CDR3 loop spans 17 amino acids. The ends were cut back, 1 base at V and 6 bases at J, with 19 bases in the middle. Germline CDR1 reads SEHNR; CDR2 reads FQNEAQ (reference sequence). The CDR3 region has the DNA TGTGCCAGCAGCTTAGGGAATTCGGGACTCAGGTCCAATGAGCAGTTCTTC. Amino acid sequence: CASSLGNSGLRSNEQFF.

The rearrangement uses TRBV7-9 and TRBJ2-7; TRBD2 agrees at 9 bases. The V segment lost 5 bases and the J segment 5 bases; nucleotides outside the gene matches: 16. This CDR3 is 17 amino acids long. Germline values: CDR1 SEHNR, CDR2 FQNEAQ (reference sequence). This CDR3 reads CASSQDRREGRSDEQYF. The CDR3 DNA is TGTGCCAGCAGCCAAGATAGGCGGGAGGGCCGCTCGGACGAGCAGTACTTC.

The chain couples TRBV9 to TRBJ1-1; 8 bases fit TRBD1. The CDR3 is 12 residues long. Germline V gene data show CDR1 as SGDLS and CDR2 as YYNGEE. V was pared by 3 bases and J by 10 bases, with 5 bases of the junction left unmatched. The chain's CDR3 is CASSEQGDRAFF. The CDR3 nucleotides are TGTGCCAGCAGCGAACAGGGGGACAGAGCTTTCTTT.

The chain carries TRBV7-9 and TRBJ2-2; TRBD1 aligns across 8 bases. The CDR3 sequence is 17 residues long. V gave up 4 bases and J gave up 3 bases; unmatched junction bases: 10. The germline V gene encodes CDR1 SEHNR and CDR2 FQNEAQ (reference sequence). CDR3 sequence reads: CASSSSEGQGYTGELFF. CDR3 in DNA: TGTGCCAGCAGCTCAAGCGAAGGACAGGGCTACACCGGGGAGCTGTTTTTT.

The chain recombines TRBV5-6 with TRBJ1-4; D unclear. CDR3 size: 15 residues. V lost 5 bases, J lost 7 bases, and 18 bases lay in between. The germline V gene encodes CDR1 SGHDT and CDR2 YYEEEE. CDR3 DNA: TGTGCCAGCAGGCCAAGGGCGGGTATAGGTGAAAAACTGTTTTTT. Protein sequence: CASRPRAGIGEKLFF.

This chain uses TRBV4-1 with TRBJ2-7, with D possibly TRBD1 on 5 matching bases. CDR3 length: 16 amino acids. Germline V gene data show CDR1 as MGHRA and CDR2 as YSYEKL. Trimming cost V 0 bases and J 3 bases, with 15 bases left between them. CDR3: CASSQESGGHNYEQYF. CDR3 nucleotide sequence: TGCGCCAGCAGCCAAGAGAGTGGCGGACACAACTACGAGCAGTACTTC.